These 20 T cell receptor beta chains originate from one sample sequenced in a study of cytomegalovirus exposure and HLA in healthy donors. In the PCR, 60 Vbeta and 13 Jbeta primers were used. Sequencing used immunoSEQ multiplex PCR; TCRdb keeps in-frame clones, though not all of them. The sample includes 170,000 or so clones, about 80% seen only once; the top ten take approximately 0.69%. Source material: PBMCs. These receptors were obtained from a woman aged 40 to 50 in good health and CMV-seronegative.

This chain links TRBV5-1 with TRBJ1-1, with D possibly being TRBD1 (6 bases). Deletions cut 4 bases from V and 6 bases from J, with 13 bases between. Germline assignment: CDR1 SGHRS and CDR2 YFSETQ. CDR3 length: 13 residues. This CDR3 reads CASSIGRTAEAFF. CDR3 nucleotide sequence: TGCGCCAGCAGCATTGGCAGGACAGCTGAAGCTTTCTTT.

This clone was seen only a few times. The genes are TRBV10-3 and TRBJ1-6, with a possible D match to TRBD1 (5 bases). Germline V gene lookup returns CDR1 ENHRY and CDR2 SYGVKD. This CDR3 spans 15 amino acids. With 3 bases removed from V and 8 bases from J, the gap between germline ends came to 14 bases. Here the CDR3 reads CAISDAGQGYSPLHF. CDR3 nucleotide sequence: TGTGCCATCAGTGATGCTGGGCAGGGATATTCACCCCTCCACTTT.

The chain employs TRBV10-2 and TRBJ1-2; 10 bases align to TRBD1. The germline V gene has CDR1 WSHSY and CDR2 SAAADI. After removal of 6 bases from V and 4 bases from J, the junction contained 5 bases not matched to a gene. This CDR3 comprises 14 residues. CDR3 nucleotide sequence: TGCGCCAGCAGGGGACAGGGGAGAAGCTATGGCTACACCTTC. It encodes CASRGQGRSYGYTF.

The chain's CDR3 is CASSLAEVAYEQYF. CDR3 bases: TGTGCCAGCAGCTTGGCCGAGGTAGCTTACGAGCAGTACTTC. This chain connects TRBV5-4 to TRBJ2-7, with D unresolved. V was shortened by 0 bases and J by 4 bases, with 11 bases between the two germline ends. CDR1 SGHNT and CDR2 YYREEE come from the germline V gene (reference sequence). This CDR3 comprises 14 residues.

The chain couples TRBV5-1 to TRBJ1-4, with D unclear. The CDR3 extends over 14 amino acids. V was clipped by 4 bases and J by 3 bases, with 10 bases between them. Germline V CDR1 and CDR2: SGHRS, YFSETQ. The CDR3 DNA reads TGCGCCAGCAGCCCGACAAACTCTAATGAAAAACTGTTTTTT. This sequence encodes CASSPTNSNEKLFF. The full variable domain, rest sourced from reference TRBV5-1 and TRBJ1-4, is KAGVTQTPRYLIKTRGQQVTLSCSPISGHRSVSWYQQTPGQGLQFLFEYFSETQRNKGNFPGRFSGRQFSNSRSEMNVSTLELGDSALYLCASSPTNSNEKLFFGSGTQLSVL.

Concerning this clone itself: Relative to the germline gene, one junction end is altered; a read error may explain this. The chain combines TRBV20-1 with TRBJ1-4, with D hard to call. Per the germline V gene, CDR1 is DFQATT and CDR2 is SNEGSKA (reference sequence). The CDR3 covers 11 residues. DNA of the CDR3: TGTGCAATAGTTCCTAATGAAAAACTGTTTTTT. This encodes CAIVPNEKLFF.

The gene calls are TRBV20-1 and TRBJ2-7; TRBD2 aligns across 8 bases. CDR3 size: 11 residues. Germline V gene sequence: CDR1 DFQATT, CDR2 SNEGSKA (reference sequence). CDR3 loop: CSGLEAYEQYF. The CDR3 DNA reads as TGCTCGGGACTAGAGGCCTACGAGCAGTACTTC.

The chain has TRBV13 and TRBJ2-5; TRBD1 agrees at 9 bases. The tail of the sequence fits TRBJ2-7 better, so the J call may be wrong. This CDR3 is 15 amino acids long. Germline V gene sequence: CDR1 PRHDT, CDR2 FYEKMQ (reference sequence). The CDR3 here is CASSLRGQGSYEQYF. CDR3 DNA sequence: TGTGCCAGCAGCCTCCGGGGACAGGGATCCTACGAGCAGTACTTC.

This clone was seen only a few times. This rearrangement joins TRBV5-6 to TRBJ1-2; no clear D. The CDR3 extends over 12 amino acids. CDR1 and CDR2 (germline): SGHDT, YYEEEE. V was cut by 7 bases and J by 4 bases, with 11 bases left in between. Here the CDR3 reads CASRREGYGYTF. As DNA, the CDR3 is TGTGCCAGCCGGAGAGAAGGCTATGGCTACACCTTC.

The rearrangement uses TRBV11-2 and TRBJ2-7; 8 bases agree with TRBD2. J was trimmed by 5 bases and V by 5 bases; bases with no gene match: 11. Germline V CDR1 and CDR2: SGHAT, FQNNGV. CDR3 length: 15 amino acids. The CDR3 region has the DNA TGTGCCAGCAGCAAGGGACTAGTGCCACCCGACGAGCAGTACTTC. Its protein product is CASSKGLVPPDEQYF.

This rearrangement joins TRBV7-6 to TRBJ1-2; a weak D match, TRBD1 (6 bases). The length of the CDR3 is 15 residues. Trimming cost V 1 base and J 4 bases, with 13 bases left between them. Germline CDR1 and CDR2: SGHVS and FNYEAQ. CDR3 in amino acids: CASSLEGGAGYGYTF. Written as DNA, the CDR3 is TGTGCCAGCAGCTTAGAGGGGGGGGCCGGCTATGGCTACACCTTC.

The V and J genes are TRBV11-2 and TRBJ1-1; TRBD1 might be the D (5 bases). CDR3 length: 12 residues. Germline CDR1 is SGHAT and CDR2 is FQNNGV. V shed 7 bases and J shed 6 bases, with 12 bases lying between them. In nucleotides, the CDR3 is TGTGCCAGCAAGCGGGGACGCGCTGAAGCTTTCTTT. Its protein is CASKRGRAEAFF.

This rearrangement joins TRBV6-5 to TRBJ1-2; no firm D call. The CDR3 totals 14 residues. Looked up from germline, CDR1 is MNHEY and CDR2 is SVGAGI. V lost 6 bases to trimming and J lost 6 bases, with 17 bases between them. In DNA form, the CDR3 reads TGTGCCAGCAGCCCCCTCGTCGGTCGTAATGGCTACACCTTC. It encodes CASSPLVGRNGYTF.

V and J are TRBV5-6 and TRBJ2-7; 7 nucleotides agree with TRBD1. This CDR3 spans 15 amino acids. Per germline, CDR1 SGHDT and CDR2 YYEEEE. Trimming cost V 1 base and J 9 bases; bases outside gene matches: 13. In DNA form, the CDR3 reads TGTGCCAGCAGCTTGTGGGATCCGGTAGGGGGCGCGCAGTACTTC. Its translation: CASSLWDPVGGAQYF.

Only one count was recorded for this clone. The gene calls are TRBV7-8 and TRBJ2-7; D remains ambiguous. The CDR3 is made up of 14 amino acids. Per germline, CDR1 SGHVS and CDR2 FQNEAQ. The V and J ends lost 4 bases and 0 bases respectively, with 10 bases between them. The CDR3 sequence: CASSSGGVSYEQYF. CDR3 sequence (DNA): TGTGCCAGCAGCTCCGGCGGCGTCTCCTACGAGCAGTACTTC.

This clone was seen just once. The genes are TRBV10-3 and TRBJ2-5; TRBD2 is a possible D gene (6 bases). The CDR3 loop spans 16 amino acids. Trimming pared 0 bases from V and 2 bases from J, leaving 13 bases between. In germline, CDR1 is ENHRY, CDR2 SYGVKD. The CDR3 DNA follows: TGTGCCATCAGTGAGTCGAAGGGACTCTCACAAGAGACCCAGTACTTC. This translates into CAISESKGLSQETQYF.

The V call is TRBV5-1, the J call TRBJ2-4, with 7 bases lining up with TRBD2. The CDR3 length is 16 residues. V trimming: 4 bases; J trimming: 7 bases; junction bases outside the gene matches: 14. Germline CDR1 and CDR2: SGHRS and YFSETQ. Here the CDR3 reads CASSPRGVGGNNIQYF. In DNA, the CDR3 is TGCGCCAGCAGCCCCCGAGGGGTGGGGGGGAATAACATTCAGTACTTC. Full variable domain (rest looked up from reference TRBV5-1 and TRBJ2-4): KAGVTQTPRYLIKTRGQQVTLSCSPISGHRSVSWYQQTPGQGLQFLFEYFSETQRNKGNFPGRFSGRQFSNSRSEMNVSTLELGDSALYLCASSPRGVGGNNIQYFGAGTRLSVL.

This clone has just a few counts. CDR3 loop: CASSSTSGKQYF. CDR3 bases: TGTGCCAGCTCCTCCACTAGCGGGAAGCAGTACTTC. The rearrangement joins TRBV2 to TRBJ2-7; TRBD2 aligns across 10 bases. Germline V gene sequence: CDR1 SNHLY, CDR2 FYNNEI. V shed 8 bases and J 8 bases; nucleotides not matched to a gene: 6. The length of the CDR3 is 12 residues.

The chain recombines TRBV10-3 with TRBJ1-1; perhaps TRBD1 as D (5 bases). There are 13 residues in the CDR3. V lost 10 bases and J lost 8, with 20 bases in between. From germline, CDR1 is ENHRY and CDR2 SYGVKD. The CDR3 region is CASLTAGLAEAFF. The DNA for the CDR3 is TGTGCCAGTCTTACAGCGGGGCTAGCCGAAGCTTTCTTT.

The chain uses TRBV4-1 and TRBJ2-4; tentatively, D is TRBD1 (6 bases). Germline V gene data show CDR1 as MGHRA and CDR2 as YSYEKL. CDR3 length: 16 amino acids. V shed 4 bases and J shed 2 bases, with 15 bases lying between them. The DNA of the CDR3 is TGCGCCAGCAGCCTACGGGCAGGGGAAACCAAAAACATTCAGTACTTC. As protein: CASSLRAGETKNIQYF.